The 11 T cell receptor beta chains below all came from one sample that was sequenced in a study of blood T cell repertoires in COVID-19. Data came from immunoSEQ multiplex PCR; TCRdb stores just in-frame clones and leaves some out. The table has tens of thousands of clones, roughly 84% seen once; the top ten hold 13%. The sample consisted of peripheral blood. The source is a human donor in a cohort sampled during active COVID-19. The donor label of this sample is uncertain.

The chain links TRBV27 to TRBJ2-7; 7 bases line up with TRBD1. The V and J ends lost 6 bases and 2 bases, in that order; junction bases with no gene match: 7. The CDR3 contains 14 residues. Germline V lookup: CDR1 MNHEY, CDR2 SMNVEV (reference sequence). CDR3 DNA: TGTGCCAGCAGACCCCGGGACAGAGCCTACGAGCAGTACTTC. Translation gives CASRPRDRAYEQYF.

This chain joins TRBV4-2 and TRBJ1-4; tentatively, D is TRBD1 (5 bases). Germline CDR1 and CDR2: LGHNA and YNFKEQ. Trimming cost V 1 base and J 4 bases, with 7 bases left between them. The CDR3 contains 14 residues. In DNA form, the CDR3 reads TGTGCCAGCAGCCAAGGACAGAATAATGAAAAACTGTTTTTT. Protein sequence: CASSQGQNNEKLFF.

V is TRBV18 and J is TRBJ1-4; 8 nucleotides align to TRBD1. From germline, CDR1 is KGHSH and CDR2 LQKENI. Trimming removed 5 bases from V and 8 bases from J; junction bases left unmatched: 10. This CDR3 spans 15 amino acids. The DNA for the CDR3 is TGTGCCAGCTCAGACGGACAGGGCGGTGGGGAAAAACTGTTTTTT. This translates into CASSDGQGGGEKLFF.

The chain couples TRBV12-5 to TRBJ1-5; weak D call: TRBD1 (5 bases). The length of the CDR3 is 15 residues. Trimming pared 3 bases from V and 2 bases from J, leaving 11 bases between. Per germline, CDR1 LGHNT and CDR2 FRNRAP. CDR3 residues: CASGFGGKGNQPQHF. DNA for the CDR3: TGTGCTAGTGGTTTTGGGGGGAAGGGCAATCAGCCCCAGCATTTT.

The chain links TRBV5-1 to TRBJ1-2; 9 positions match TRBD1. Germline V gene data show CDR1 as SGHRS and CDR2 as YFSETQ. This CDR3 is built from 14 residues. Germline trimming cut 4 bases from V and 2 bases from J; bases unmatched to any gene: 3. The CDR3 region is CASSTGTGNYGYTF. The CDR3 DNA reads TGCGCCAGCAGCACCGGGACAGGGAACTATGGCTACACCTTC.

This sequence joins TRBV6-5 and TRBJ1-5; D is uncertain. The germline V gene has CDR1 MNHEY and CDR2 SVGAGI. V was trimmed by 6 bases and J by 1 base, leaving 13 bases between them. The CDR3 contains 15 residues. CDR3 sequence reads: CASRPGGGSNQPQHF. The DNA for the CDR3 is TGTGCCAGCAGGCCGGGAGGCGGGAGCAATCAGCCCCAGCATTTT.

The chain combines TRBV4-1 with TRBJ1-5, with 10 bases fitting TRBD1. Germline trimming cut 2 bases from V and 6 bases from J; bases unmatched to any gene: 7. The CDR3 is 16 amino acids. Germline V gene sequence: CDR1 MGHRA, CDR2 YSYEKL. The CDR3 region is CASSQLGTGDGQPQHF. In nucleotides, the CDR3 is TGCGCCAGCAGCCAATTGGGGACAGGGGACGGTCAGCCCCAGCATTTT.

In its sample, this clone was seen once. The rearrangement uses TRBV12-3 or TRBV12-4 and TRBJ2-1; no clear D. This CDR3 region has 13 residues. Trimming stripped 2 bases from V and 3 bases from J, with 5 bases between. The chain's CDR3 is CASSLPFYNEQFF. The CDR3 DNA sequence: TGTGCCAGCAGTTTACCTTTCTACAATGAGCAGTTCTTC.

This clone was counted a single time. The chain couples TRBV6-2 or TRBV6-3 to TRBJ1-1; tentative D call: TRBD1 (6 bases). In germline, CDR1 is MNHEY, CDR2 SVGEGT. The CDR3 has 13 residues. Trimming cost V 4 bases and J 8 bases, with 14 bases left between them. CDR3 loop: CASSSTGRVEAFF. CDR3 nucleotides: TGTGCCAGCAGTTCAACAGGGAGGGTCGAAGCTTTCTTT.

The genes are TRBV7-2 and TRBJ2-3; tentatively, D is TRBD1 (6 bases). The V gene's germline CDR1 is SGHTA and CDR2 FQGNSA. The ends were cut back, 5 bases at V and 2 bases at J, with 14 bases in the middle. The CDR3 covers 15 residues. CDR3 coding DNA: TGTGCCAGCAGCCCGGTGACAGGAACCACAGATACGCAGTATTTT. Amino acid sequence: CASSPVTGTTDTQYF.

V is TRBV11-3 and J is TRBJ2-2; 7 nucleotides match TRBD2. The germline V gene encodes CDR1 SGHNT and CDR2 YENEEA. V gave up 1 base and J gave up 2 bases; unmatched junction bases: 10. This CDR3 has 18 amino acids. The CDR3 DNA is TGTGCCAGCAGCTTAGGGGGGGGTTCAGGACCCAACACCGGGGAGCTGTTTTTT. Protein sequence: CASSLGGGSGPNTGELFF.